Listed here is a single T cell receptor (beta chain). This sample was included in a study of blood T cell repertoires in COVID-19. CDR1 is SNHLY and CDR2 is FYNNEI in the germline V gene. V shed 6 bases and J shed 3 bases, with 11 bases lying between them. This CDR3 region has 13 residues. The repertoire was sequenced with immunoSEQ multiplex PCR; TCRdb's copy has only in-frame clones and lacks some. Seen here are 100,000 to 150,000 clones, roughly 90% observed once, and the top ten hold roughly 1.2%. The rearrangement links TRBV2 to TRBJ2-5; possible D gene TRBD1, 6 bases. This clonotype originated in a woman of 80 years or more with acute or convalescent COVID-19. The specimen was peripheral blood. The CDR3 loop is CASRRQVEETQYF. CDR3 sequence (DNA): TGTGCCAGCAGAAGACAGGTTGAAGAGACCCAGTACTTC. Full variable domain (outside the CDR3, taken from reference TRBV2 and TRBJ2-5): EPEVTQTPSHQVTQMGQEVILRCVPISNHLYFYWYRQILGQKVEFLVSFYNNEISEKSEIFDDQFSVERPDGSNFTLKIRSTKLEDSAMYFCASRRQVEETQYFGPGTRLLVL.